This T cell receptor (beta chain) is drawn from a study of cytomegalovirus exposure and HLA in healthy donors (dated by TCRdb to about 2017). Context from the whole study: An earlier analysis of several hundred of the donors reported approximately 290 Gb of sequence data and 100 million to 140 million unique TCR beta sequences from roughly 180 million T cells. An early release that covered approximately 600 HLA-typed donors contained 250 to 350 gigabases of sequencing data and about 93 million unique TCR sequences. The genetic ancestry cluster associated with self-reported Caucasian donors included about 84% of the approximately 400 genotyped donors. The study was designed to test whether signatures of past pathogen exposure could be identified by cataloging public T cell receptors. The T cell repertoires of around 730 subjects were profiled by immunosequencing and related to cytomegalovirus serostatus. In addition to the first cohort of roughly 670 subjects, a separate validation cohort of about 120 different subjects was used. To predict cytomegalovirus infection status, the study combined high-throughput TCR immunosequencing, statistical association of individual TCRs with disease status, and machine learning. To study patterns of TCR occurrence, a later analysis re-analyzed previously published TCR beta repertoires from several hundred donors and added high-resolution HLA genotyping. Rather than drawing on any new phenotypic data, the later analysis identified candidate immune exposures from TCR beta sequences and the way those sequences occurred across donors. An earlier analysis of fewer than 750 of the donors used high-throughput TCR beta sequencing to judge whether each TCR beta V gene segment behaved as functional or pseudogenic. Donor age, sex, ethnicity and CMV serostatus were collected together with the repertoire data. Genome-wide SNP genotypes for about three fifths of the roughly 670 donors were used in a later genetic analysis, which treated that subset as a discovery cohort. Every discovery cohort repertoire had been produced on one sequencing platform. HLA typing included class I and class II loci at four-digit resolution. The number of donors typed differed by locus, with roughly 620-630 for A, B, C, DRB1 and DQB1, around 500 for DQA1, 606 for DPA1, and under 490 for DPB1. Because of strong linkage in the cohort, five DR-DQ haplotypes were treated as single units for association and clustering. On average, roughly 240,000 unique TCR beta nucleotide sequences were sequenced per donor among about 400 genotyped donors of the cohort, with around 19% of those sequences being non-productive. Here is what the overall study found, with its caveats: In a later genetic analysis, a missense DCLRE1C variant was associated with V-gene and J-gene trimming of TCR beta chains, and the association was replicated in an independent cohort. A cluster of highly shared sequence variants was judged likely to be a technical artifact of the sequencing pipeline. While some public TCRs were present in many individuals, most TCR sequences turned up only very rarely across donors. In vitro tests confirmed that a few of the cytomegalovirus-associated TCR beta chains recognize cytomegalovirus antigens. When HLA alleles, especially DR and DQ, strongly co-occurred, TCR associations were difficult to assign to individual alleles. Roughly uniform sequencing depth across donors was assumed in presence/absence analyses, although this assumption may not hold. Compared with the approximately 600-donor mean, donors in an Asian-associated ancestry cluster had fewer N-insertions in productive TCRs, according to a later genetic analysis. The classifier was reported to diagnose cytomegalovirus status with high specificity and sensitivity in both the original and validation cohorts. According to a later analysis, parvovirus B19, influenza, CMV and Epstein-Barr virus appeared linked to several top co-occurrence clusters. In a later analysis, most CMV-associated TCR beta chains were found to appear HLA-restricted, with HLA associations seemingly driven largely by CMV exposure. Broadly in line with IMGT annotations, most TCR beta V segments showed up in productive rearrangements about 87% or about 30% of the time in an earlier analysis of several hundred of the donors. Because some donors lacked HLA typing at each locus, the association tests relied only on the typed subset. Only TCR beta chains were sequenced in this cohort, and the absence of alpha or paired-chain data limited detectable features. The study listed approximately 150 TCR beta chains as associated with cytomegalovirus. The earlier analysis of some 560 of the donors excluded 15 to 20 rarely observed V segments, including chromosome 9 orphons, because counts were too low. A later analysis found that HLA-associated TCR beta chains were more clonally expanded and had lower generation probabilities than equally common non-associated chains. Because the 87-base-pair reads could not distinguish some IMGT-functional V segments, including TRBV6-2 and TRBV6-3, those segments were excluded. In a later analysis, about 17,000 TCR beta sequences were associated with specific HLA alleles at a false discovery rate of 0.05. Linkage disequilibrium might explain the correlated functional status among segregating V segments, but an unknown experimental factor could not be ruled out. The authors suggested that the approach could potentially be extended to other disease states and immunological phenotypes. In a later analysis, TCR association rates were found to vary across HLA loci, with the most associated TCRs seen for DRB1 alleles and the fewest for HLA-C alleles. A further reported finding was that TCR beta sequences accurately predicted the HLA-A and HLA-B alleles for most subjects in the first cohort. For the cohort, immune exposure information was limited to CMV serostatus.

The receptor library was made with the immunoSEQ multiplex PCR assay. For the multiplex PCR, a mixture combining 60 forward primers for TCR Vbeta segments and 13 reverse primers for TCR Jbeta segments was used. Amplification of the CDR3 region of rearranged TCR beta genes was performed with a multiplex PCR assay on genomic DNA. Amplified TCR beta libraries were sequenced as 87-base-pair reads on the Illumina HiSeq System. In the source study's methods: A later analysis counted 75 million to 100 million unique TCR beta chains across the 666 repertoires, and 10 million to 12 million of these chains were shared by at least two donors. A nearest-neighbor algorithm error-corrected the raw reads and collapsed the reads into unique sequences, merging closely related sequences to remove PCR and sequencing errors. Alignment of CDR3 sequences to IMGT reference sequences was used to assign V, D and J gene segments. For a sequence to be retained, a match of at least six nucleotides to both a V gene segment and a J gene segment was required. Rearrangements were classified as productive when the CDR3 lacked stop codons and remained in frame with V and J, and all other rearrangements were classified as non-productive. Following IMGT convention, CDR3 was defined as the stretch from the second conserved V-encoded cysteine to the conserved J-encoded phenylalanine. Sequences without an unambiguous match to a single V gene segment were excluded from the earlier analysis of a few hundred of the donors. An earlier analysis of fewer than 650 of the donors classified V segments as functional when productive rearrangements were above 56.7% and as segregating when the standard deviation between donors was above 5%. A statistical classification framework was built for diagnosing cytomegalovirus status from the catalog of TCR beta chain sequences. V and J gene assignment, in a later analysis, came from comparing TCR nucleotide sequences with IMGT/GENE-DB human TR gene sequences. In a later analysis, CDR3 sequences and most-parsimonious VDJ recombination scenarios were assigned using the TCRdist pipeline. In a later analysis, each TCR beta chain was defined by its CDR3 amino acid sequence together with its V-gene family, and reads lacking a unique V-gene family were excluded. As a way to deal with suspected cross-contamination and a sequencing artifact, a later analysis dropped 450 to 600 nucleotide sequences that were highly shared and had low generation probability. For each public chain, a later analysis derived a clonal expansion index from normalized ranks of inferred template counts within each repertoire. A later analysis computed generation probabilities with a VDJ recombination model fitted to out-of-frame rearrangements, and checked the results against IGoR. Hypergeometric tests were used in a later analysis to score TCR-TCR, TCR-HLA and TCR-CMV co-occurrence, with a repertoire-size bias correction applied to the TCR pairs. A later analysis estimated false discovery rates by permuting HLA or CMV assignments 20 times. In a later analysis, co-occurring TCRs were grouped using DBSCAN, and TCRdist sequence similarity was added for clustering within HLA-allele-positive subsets. Repertoires with fewer than 30,000 or more than 120,000 public chains, plus five repertoires with anomalous nucleotide sharing, were excluded from co-occurrence clustering. Here the immuneACCESS table is served through TCRdb, limited to in-frame sequences with V and J called. Missing clones are a known gap in these copies; in checked studies unresolved V genes cover under half, and the rest lacks a known reason. That table gives V, J and clone size, and the DNA gave D and trimming. The sample data list about 170,000 clones, and around 80% of these were observed just once. 4.8% of the sample comes from the top ten.

CDR1 SGHTA and CDR2 FQGTGA were looked up in the germline V gene. V and J lose 5 bases and 6 bases, and a span of 23 bases separates them. Measured from the cysteine to the phenylalanine, the CDR3 is 17 residues long. CDR3 DNA only is kept here, 51 bases in frame from base 1. The cohort was made up of 650 to 700 healthy bone marrow donors. At the time of sampling, every cohort member was nominally healthy, though immune exposures that went unrecorded were likely present. The donor tested CMV seronegative and was one of the 352 seronegative cohort members. Every donor gave a peripheral blood sample, and the peripheral blood mononuclear cells from that sample were used for TCR beta sequencing. Genomic DNA extraction from the blood cell samples was performed with the Qiagen DNeasy Blood Extraction Kit. A remark on this clone: Its antigen target is currently unknown. Base qualities are not at hand, and no much larger clone is one base apart.

Sample: PBMCs. This TCR came from a man younger than 35 in good health and CMV-seronegative. The sequence joins TRBV7-3 to TRBJ2-1, with TRBD1 perhaps the D gene, on 6 matching bases. In nucleotides, the sequence is TGTGCCAGCAGCCCGGGTTTTAGGGGGTTCAGGGCCAATGAGCAGTTCTTC. This gives the protein CASSPGFRGFRANEQFF.